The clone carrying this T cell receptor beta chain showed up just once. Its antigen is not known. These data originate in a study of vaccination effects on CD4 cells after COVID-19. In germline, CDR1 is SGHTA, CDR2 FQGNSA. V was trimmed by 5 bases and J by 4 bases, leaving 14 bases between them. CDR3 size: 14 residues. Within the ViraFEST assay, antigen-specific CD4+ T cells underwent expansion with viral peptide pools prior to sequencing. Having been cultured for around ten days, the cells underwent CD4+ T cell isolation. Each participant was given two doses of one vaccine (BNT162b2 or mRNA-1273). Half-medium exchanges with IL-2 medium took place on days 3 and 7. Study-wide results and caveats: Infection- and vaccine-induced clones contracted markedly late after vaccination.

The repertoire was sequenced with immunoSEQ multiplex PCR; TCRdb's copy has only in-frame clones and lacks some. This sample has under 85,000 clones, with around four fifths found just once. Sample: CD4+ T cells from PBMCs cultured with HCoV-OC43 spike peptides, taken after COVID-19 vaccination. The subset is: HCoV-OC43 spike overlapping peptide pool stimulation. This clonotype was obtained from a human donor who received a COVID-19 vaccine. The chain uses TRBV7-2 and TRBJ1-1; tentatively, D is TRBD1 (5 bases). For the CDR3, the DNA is TGTGCCAGCAGCCCCTTTCTTGGGGGCACTGAAGCTTTCTTT. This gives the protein CASSPFLGGTEAFF.